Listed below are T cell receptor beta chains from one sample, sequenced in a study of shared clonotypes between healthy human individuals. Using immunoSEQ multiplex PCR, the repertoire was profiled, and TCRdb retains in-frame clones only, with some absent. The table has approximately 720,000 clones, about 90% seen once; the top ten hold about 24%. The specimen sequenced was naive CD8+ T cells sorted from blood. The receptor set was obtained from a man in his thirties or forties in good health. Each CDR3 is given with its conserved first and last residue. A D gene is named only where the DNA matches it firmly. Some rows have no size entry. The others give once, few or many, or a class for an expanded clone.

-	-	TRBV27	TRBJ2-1	CASSLFSYNEQFF
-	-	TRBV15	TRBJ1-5	CATSPSRGNQPQHF
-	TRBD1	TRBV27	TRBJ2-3	CASSSLPPGQGVDTQYF
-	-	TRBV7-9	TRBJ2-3	CASSQTADTQYF
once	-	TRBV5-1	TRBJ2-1	CASSLNPGEQFF
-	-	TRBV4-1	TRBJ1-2	CASSLDPLNYGYTF
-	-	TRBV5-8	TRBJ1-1	CASSFIVSGKTEAFF
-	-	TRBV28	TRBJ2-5	CASSLWEEGSYQETQYF
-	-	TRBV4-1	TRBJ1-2	CASSQDWTANYGYTF
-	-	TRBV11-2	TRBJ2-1	CASTYRERPNEQFF
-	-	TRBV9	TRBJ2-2	CASRRGTGELFF
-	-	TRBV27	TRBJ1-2	CASSLSPGQWGYTF
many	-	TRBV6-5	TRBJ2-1	CASSTVGYEQFF
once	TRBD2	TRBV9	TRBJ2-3	CASSVGLAGGLTDTQYF
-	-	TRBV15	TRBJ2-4	CATSNPGSWDIQYF
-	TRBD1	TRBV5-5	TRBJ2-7	CASSWPADRENYEQYF
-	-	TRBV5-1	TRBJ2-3	CASSSTLLGQAREPDPDTQYF
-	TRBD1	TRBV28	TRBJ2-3	CASIPLTGDTQYF
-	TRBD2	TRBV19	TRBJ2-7	CASRPTSGAKYEQYF
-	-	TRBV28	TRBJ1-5	CATYREDNQPQHF
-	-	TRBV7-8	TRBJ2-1	CASSLGPDRNEQFF
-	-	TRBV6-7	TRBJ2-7	CASLATQFFTYEQYF
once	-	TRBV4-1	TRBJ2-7	CASSQEEEADMTYEQYF
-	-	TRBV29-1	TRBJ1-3	CSVEDGGGNTIYF
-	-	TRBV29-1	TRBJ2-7	CSVQDTAYEQYF
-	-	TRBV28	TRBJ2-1	CASSLYPGSSYNEQFF
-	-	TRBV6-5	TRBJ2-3	CASSYSGLGDTQYF
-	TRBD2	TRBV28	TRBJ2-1	CASSLVGSGRAYNEQFF
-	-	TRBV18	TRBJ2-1	CASSPLPYNEQFF
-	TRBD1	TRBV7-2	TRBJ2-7	CASSSSLDRGQHSYEQYF
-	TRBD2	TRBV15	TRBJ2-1	CATSRGTSGRKHWSSYNEQFF
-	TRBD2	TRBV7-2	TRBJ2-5	CASSLGVSGGLQETQYF
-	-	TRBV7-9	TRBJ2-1	CASSSNLQGSSYNEQFF
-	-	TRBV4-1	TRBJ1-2	CASSQAVSGPGYTF
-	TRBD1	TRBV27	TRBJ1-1	CASSPRDRGKNTEAFF
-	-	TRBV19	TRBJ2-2	CASSVGGELFF
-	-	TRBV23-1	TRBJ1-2	CASPHRFLGYTF
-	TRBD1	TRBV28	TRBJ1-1	CASSFRTGMFTEAFF
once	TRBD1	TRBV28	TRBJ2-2	CASSLTGQGVSGELFF
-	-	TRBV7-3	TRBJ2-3	CASSLTSFVSGVSDTQYF
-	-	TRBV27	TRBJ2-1	CASSYTTDYSYNEQFF
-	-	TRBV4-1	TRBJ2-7	CASSQEGSPTYEQYF
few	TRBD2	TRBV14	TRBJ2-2	CASSQGLAGHTGELFF
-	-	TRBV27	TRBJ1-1	CAIYRTDLNTEAFF
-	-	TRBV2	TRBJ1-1	CASSELVGGRKTEAFF
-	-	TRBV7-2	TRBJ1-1	CASSVSGYTEAFF
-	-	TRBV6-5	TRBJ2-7	CASSIFNRGEQYF
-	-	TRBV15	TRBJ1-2	CATSSIRQDGYTF
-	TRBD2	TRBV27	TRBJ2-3	CASSLFLAGGLGTDTQYF
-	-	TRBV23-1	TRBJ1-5	CASTAEPNQPQHF
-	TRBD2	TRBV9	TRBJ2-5	CASSVGLAGWGETQYF
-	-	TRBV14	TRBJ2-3	CASSRAPLSADTQYF
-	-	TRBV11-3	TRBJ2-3	CASSPGSSTDTQYF
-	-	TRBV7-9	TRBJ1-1	CASSLGGPVGGDTEAFF
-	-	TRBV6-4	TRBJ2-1	CASSDESHNEQFF
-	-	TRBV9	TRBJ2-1	CASSVGIYNEQFF
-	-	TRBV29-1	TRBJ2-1	CSVVNRDWPNNEQFF
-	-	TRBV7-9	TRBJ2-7	CASSRRDSYEQYF
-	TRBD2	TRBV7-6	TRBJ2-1	CASSARAGVVNEQFF